Each of the 22 T cell receptor beta chains below was sequenced from the same sample in a study of monozygotic twins with inflammatory bowel disease. TCRdb derives one entry per CDR3 protein from the 5' RACE reads, leaving out DNA. In all, the sample yields a few hundred thousand distinct CDR3 sequences. Sequencing was done on a sample of blood. All receptors come from a human donor with ulcerative colitis or Crohn's disease, or a healthy co-twin of an affected twin (not recorded which).

CDR3 residues: CSARVTGQVLQSPLHF. The chain joins TRBV20-1 to TRBJ1-6; TCRdb lists TRBD1, though no DNA is available to test this call. This CDR3 spans 16 amino acids. Germline V gene lookup returns CDR1 DFQATT and CDR2 SNEGSKA (reference sequence).

This chain links TRBV28 with TRBJ1-6. The CDR3 runs 14 residues. Germline V gene sequence: CDR1 MDHEN, CDR2 SYDVKM. The CDR3 spells CASRATGSLLALHF. Together with reference TRBV28 and TRBJ1-6, the CDR3 gives the full variable domain: DVKVTQSSRYLVKRTGEKVFLECVQDMDHENMFWYRQDPGLGLRLIYFSYDVKMKEKGDIPEGYSVSREKKERFSLILESASTNQTSMYLCASRATGSLLALHFGNGTRLTVT.

The rearrangement uses TRBV4-3 and TRBJ2-3; TCRdb indicates TRBD1, and absent DNA this call remains unverified. This CDR3 region has 14 residues. Per germline, CDR1 LGHNA and CDR2 YSLEER. This CDR3 is CASSLRGYTDTQYF.

The chain has TRBV5-1 and TRBJ2-5. The CDR3 consists of 13 residues. Germline V CDR1 and CDR2: SGHRS, YFSETQ. CDR3 residues: CASSLLEWETQYF.

The CDR3 region is CASRSGQGDAGELFF. The J gene is TRBJ2-2, the V gene TRBV6-5; TCRdb's D gene call, TRBD1, goes unchecked for lack of DNA. This CDR3 is built from 15 residues. Germline assignment: CDR1 MNHEY and CDR2 SVGAGI.

The chain links TRBV4-2 to TRBJ1-5; absent DNA, TCRdb's TRBD1 call cannot be checked. CDR1 and CDR2 from the germline V gene are LGHNA and YNFKEQ. The CDR3 has 15 residues. The CDR3 sequence: CASSPFSGGKQPQHF.

V and J are TRBV20-1 and TRBJ2-5; the TCRdb call, TRBD1, lacks DNA for checking. This CDR3 region has 13 residues. From germline, CDR1 is DFQATT and CDR2 SNEGSKA (reference sequence). CDR3 loop: CSAISRPGETQYF.

V usage is TRBV5-1 and J usage is TRBJ1-5; the TCRdb call, TRBD1, lacks DNA for checking. The CDR3 totals 16 residues. CDR1 and CDR2 (germline): SGHRS, YFSETQ. The CDR3 sequence is CASSLGAGQTNQPQHF.

This chain links TRBV5-1 with TRBJ2-1. This CDR3 is 13 amino acids long. The V gene's germline CDR1 is SGHRS and CDR2 YFSETQ. This CDR3 is CASSLVSADEQFF.

V is TRBV20-1 and J is TRBJ2-7. Germline lookup yields CDR1 DFQATT and CDR2 SNEGSKA (reference sequence). The CDR3 runs to 11 residues. The CDR3 protein is CSARDLIEQYF.

The V gene is TRBV5-1, the J gene TRBJ2-5; checking the TCRdb D call of TRBD2 is not possible without DNA. The CDR3 spans 13 residues. Germline V lookup: CDR1 SGHRS, CDR2 YFSETQ. The chain's CDR3 is CASSFQLEETQYF.

The chain links TRBV15 to TRBJ2-2. Per the germline V gene, CDR1 is LNHNV and CDR2 is YYDKDF (reference sequence). The CDR3 runs to 15 residues. The CDR3 sequence is CATSRPRQAVGELFF.

V is TRBV4-2 and J is TRBJ1-5; TCRdb proposes TRBD1, but this gene call is untestable without DNA. CDR1 LGHNA and CDR2 YNFKEQ come from the germline V gene. The CDR3 consists of 15 residues. Here the CDR3 reads CASSQEAVGGQPQHF.

The V and J genes are TRBV7-6 and TRBJ2-2; without DNA, the TCRdb call of TRBD1 cannot be checked. From germline, CDR1 is SGHVS and CDR2 FNYEAQ. The CDR3 extends over 15 amino acids. This chain's CDR3 is CASSLVGQSTGELFF.

The chain uses TRBV12-3 or TRBV12-4 and TRBJ2-5; TCRdb's assignment of TRBD2 cannot be checked, as there is no DNA. This CDR3 spans 14 amino acids. CDR3 protein: CASSPRTSPETQYF.

The gene calls are TRBV11-1 and TRBJ1-4. The germline V gene has CDR1 SGHAT and CDR2 FQDESV (reference sequence). CDR3 length: 17 residues. The CDR3: CASSPTVVSGSNEKLFF. Together with reference TRBV11-1 and TRBJ1-4, the CDR3 gives the full variable domain: EAEVAQSPRYKITEKSQAVAFWCDPISGHATLYWYRQILGQGPELLVQFQDESVVDDSQLPKDRFSAERLKGVDSTLKIQPAELGDSAMYLCASSPTVVSGSNEKLFFGSGTQLSVL.

This sequence joins TRBV28 and TRBJ1-5. This CDR3 region has 12 residues. Germline V gene data show CDR1 as MDHEN and CDR2 as SYDVKM. The CDR3 sequence is CASSDRIQPQHF.

J is TRBJ2-7 and V is TRBV20-1. This CDR3 comprises 12 residues. In germline, CDR1 is DFQATT, CDR2 SNEGSKA (reference sequence). CDR3 region: CSASPDYYEQYF.

The chain's CDR3 is CASSPAGGTDTQYF. The chain couples TRBV3-1 to TRBJ2-3; TCRdb selects TRBD2, and the lack of DNA leaves this call unchecked. CDR1 and CDR2 (germline): LGHDT, YNNKEL (reference sequence). This CDR3 is 14 amino acids long.

The chain employs TRBV7-8 and TRBJ1-5; TCRdb outputs TRBD1, but without DNA this stays unchecked. The V gene's germline CDR1 is SGHVS and CDR2 FQNEAQ. This CDR3 is 15 amino acids long. The chain's CDR3 is CASSTQTGGDQPQHF.

CDR3 residues: CASSYLGSTDTQYF. This chain uses TRBV6-6 with TRBJ2-3. Germline V lookup: CDR1 MNHNY, CDR2 SVGAGI (reference sequence). The length of the CDR3 is 14 residues.

V usage is TRBV18 and J usage is TRBJ2-3; TCRdb's D gene call, TRBD2, goes unchecked for lack of DNA. CDR3 size: 15 residues. CDR1 KGHSH and CDR2 LQKENI come from the germline V gene. CDR3 sequence reads: CASRTSLSGTDTQYF.